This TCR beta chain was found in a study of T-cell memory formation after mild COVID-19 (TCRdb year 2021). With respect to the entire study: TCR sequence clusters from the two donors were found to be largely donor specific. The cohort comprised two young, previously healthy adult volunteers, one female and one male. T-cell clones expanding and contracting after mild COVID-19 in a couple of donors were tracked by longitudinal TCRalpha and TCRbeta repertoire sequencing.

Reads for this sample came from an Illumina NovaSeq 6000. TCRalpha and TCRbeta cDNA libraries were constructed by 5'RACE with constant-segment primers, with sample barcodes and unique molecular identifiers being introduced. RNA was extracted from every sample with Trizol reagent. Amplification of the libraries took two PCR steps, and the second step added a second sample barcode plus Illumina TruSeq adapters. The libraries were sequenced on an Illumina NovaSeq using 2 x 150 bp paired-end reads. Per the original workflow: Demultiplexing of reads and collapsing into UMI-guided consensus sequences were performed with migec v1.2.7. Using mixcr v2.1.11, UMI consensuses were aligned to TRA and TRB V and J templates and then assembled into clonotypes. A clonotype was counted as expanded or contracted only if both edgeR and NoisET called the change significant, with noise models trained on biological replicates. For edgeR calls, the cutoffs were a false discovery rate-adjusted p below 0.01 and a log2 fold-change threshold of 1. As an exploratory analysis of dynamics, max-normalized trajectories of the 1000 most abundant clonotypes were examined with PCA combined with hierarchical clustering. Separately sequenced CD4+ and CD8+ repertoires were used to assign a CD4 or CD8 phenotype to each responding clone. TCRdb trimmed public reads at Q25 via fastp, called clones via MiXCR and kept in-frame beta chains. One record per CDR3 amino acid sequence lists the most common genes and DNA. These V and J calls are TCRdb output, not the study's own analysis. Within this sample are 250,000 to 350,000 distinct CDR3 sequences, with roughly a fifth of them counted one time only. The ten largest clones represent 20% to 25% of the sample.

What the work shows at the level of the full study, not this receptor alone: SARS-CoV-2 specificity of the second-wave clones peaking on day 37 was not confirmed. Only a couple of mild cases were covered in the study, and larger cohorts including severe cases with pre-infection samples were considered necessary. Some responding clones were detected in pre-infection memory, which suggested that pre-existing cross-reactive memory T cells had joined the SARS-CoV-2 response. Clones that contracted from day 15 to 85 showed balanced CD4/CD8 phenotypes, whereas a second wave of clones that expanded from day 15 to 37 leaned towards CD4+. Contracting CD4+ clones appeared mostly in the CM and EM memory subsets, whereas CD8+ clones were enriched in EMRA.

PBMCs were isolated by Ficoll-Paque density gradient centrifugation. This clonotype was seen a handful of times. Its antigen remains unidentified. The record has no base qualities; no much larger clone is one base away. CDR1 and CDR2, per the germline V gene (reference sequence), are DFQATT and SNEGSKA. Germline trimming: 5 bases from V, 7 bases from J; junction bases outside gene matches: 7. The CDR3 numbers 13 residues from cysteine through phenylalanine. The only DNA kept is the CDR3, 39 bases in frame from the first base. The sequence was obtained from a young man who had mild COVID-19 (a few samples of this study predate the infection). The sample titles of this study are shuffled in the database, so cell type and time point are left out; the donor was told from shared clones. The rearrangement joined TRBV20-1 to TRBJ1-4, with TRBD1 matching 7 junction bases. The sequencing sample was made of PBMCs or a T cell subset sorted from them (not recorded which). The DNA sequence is TGCAGTGCTTTCACAGGGGAGAGTGAAAAACTGTTTTTT. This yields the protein CSAFTGESEKLFF.